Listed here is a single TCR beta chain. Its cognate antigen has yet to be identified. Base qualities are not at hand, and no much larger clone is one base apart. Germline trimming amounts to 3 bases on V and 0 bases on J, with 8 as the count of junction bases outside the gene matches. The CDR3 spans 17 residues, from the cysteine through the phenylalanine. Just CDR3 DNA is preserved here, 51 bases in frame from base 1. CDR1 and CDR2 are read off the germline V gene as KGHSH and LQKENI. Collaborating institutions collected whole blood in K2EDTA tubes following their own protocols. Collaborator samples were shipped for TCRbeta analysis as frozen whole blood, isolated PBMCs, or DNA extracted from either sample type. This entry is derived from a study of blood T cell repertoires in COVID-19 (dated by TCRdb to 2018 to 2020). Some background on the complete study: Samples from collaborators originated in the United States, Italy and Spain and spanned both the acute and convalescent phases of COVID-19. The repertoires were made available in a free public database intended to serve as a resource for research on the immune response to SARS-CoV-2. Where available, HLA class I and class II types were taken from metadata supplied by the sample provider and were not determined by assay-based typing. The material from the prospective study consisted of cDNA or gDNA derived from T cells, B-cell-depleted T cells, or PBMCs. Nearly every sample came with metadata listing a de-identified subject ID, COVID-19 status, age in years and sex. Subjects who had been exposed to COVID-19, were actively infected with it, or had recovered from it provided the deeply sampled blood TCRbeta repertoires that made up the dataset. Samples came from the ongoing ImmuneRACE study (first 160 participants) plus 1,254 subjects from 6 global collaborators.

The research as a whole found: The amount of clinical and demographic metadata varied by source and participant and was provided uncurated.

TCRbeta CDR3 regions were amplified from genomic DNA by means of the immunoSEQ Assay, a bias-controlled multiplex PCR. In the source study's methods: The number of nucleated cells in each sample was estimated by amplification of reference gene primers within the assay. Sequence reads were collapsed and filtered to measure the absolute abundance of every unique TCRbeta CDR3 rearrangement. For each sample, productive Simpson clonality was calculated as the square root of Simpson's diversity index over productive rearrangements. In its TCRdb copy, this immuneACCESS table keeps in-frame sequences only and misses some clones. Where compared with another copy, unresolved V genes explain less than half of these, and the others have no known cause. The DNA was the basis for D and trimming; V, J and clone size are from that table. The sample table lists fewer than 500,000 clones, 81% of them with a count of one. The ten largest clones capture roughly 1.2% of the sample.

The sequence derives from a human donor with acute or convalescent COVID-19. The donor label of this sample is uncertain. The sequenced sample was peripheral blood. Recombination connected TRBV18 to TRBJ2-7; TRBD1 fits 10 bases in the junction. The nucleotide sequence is TGTGCCAGCTCACCCTCGAGGGACAGGGGAAGCTCCTACGAGCAGTACTTC. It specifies CASSPSRDRGSSYEQYF. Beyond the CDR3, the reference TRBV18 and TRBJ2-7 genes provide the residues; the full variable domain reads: NAGVMQNPRHLVRRRGQEARLRCSPMKGHSHVYWYRQLPEEGLKFMVYLQKENIIDESGMPKERFSAEFPKEGPSILRIQQVVRGDSAAYFCASSPSRDRGSSYEQYFGPGTRLTVT.